The clone carrying this T cell receptor (beta chain) was detected many times. Individuals selected for sequencing had exhibited CD8+CD57+ cell expansion on flow cytometry. Genomic DNA acted as the template from which TCR beta VDJ combination and CDR3 sequence profiling were carried out. TCRdb reprocessed the reads with MiXCR, giving one entry per CDR3 protein. Of 250,000 or so distinct CDR3 sequences in the sample, 45% to 50% are singletons; the top ten hold less than 9%. The V gene's germline CDR1 is SEHNR and CDR2 FQNEAQ (reference sequence). The germline V and J ends were trimmed by 1 base and 4 bases, with 7 bases remaining between them. CDR3 length: 13 amino acids. The sample comes from a study of CD8+CD57+ T cells in acquired aplastic anemia.

This sequence originates from a human donor with aplastic anemia. The chain links TRBV7-9 to TRBJ2-5, with D maybe TRBD2 (6 bases). The sequencing input was sorted CD4+, CD8+, or CD8+CD57+ T cells (not recorded which) from PBMCs. Written as DNA, the CDR3 is TGTGCCAGCAGCTTAGGGGACTCAGAGACCCAGTACTTC. Amino acids: CASSLGDSETQYF. Supplemented by reference TRBV7-9 and TRBJ2-5, the full variable domain reads DTGVSQNPRHKITKRGQNVTFRCDPISEHNRLYWYRQTLGQGPEFLTYFQNEAQLEKSRLLSDRFSAERPKGSFSTLEIQRTEQGDSAMYLCASSLGDSETQYFGPGTRLLVL.